A single sample gave rise to the 29 T cell receptor beta chains below, sequenced in a study of preoperative IRX-2 immunotherapy in early breast cancer. Libraries were prepared by immunoSEQ multiplex PCR; TCRdb keeps only in-frame clonotypes and omits some of them. The sample has 40,000 or so clones, approximately 94% seen once. Treatment of the sample: preoperative locoregional IRX-2 cytokine immunotherapy. The sequences come from tumor tissue, collected after IRX-2 immunotherapy. Every receptor here comes from a human donor with breast cancer.

The CDR3 loop reads CASSFIRREGPDTQYF. As DNA, the CDR3 is TGTGCCAGCAGCTTTATTAGGCGGGAGGGACCCGATACGCAGTATTTT. The chain has TRBV5-4 and TRBJ2-3; 9 bases align to TRBD2. CDR1 and CDR2 from the germline V gene are SGHNT and YYREEE (reference sequence). CDR3 length: 16 amino acids. The V segment lost 2 bases and the J segment 6 bases; nucleotides outside the gene matches: 10.

V and J are TRBV11-2 and TRBJ1-3; D is unclear. The germline gives CDR1 SGHAT, CDR2 FQNNGV. Trimming took 5 bases from V and 0 from J, leaving 11 bases between them. This CDR3 contains 15 residues. In nucleotides, the CDR3 is TGTGCCAGCAGCAAACGGTCCAGCTCTGGAAACACCATATATTTT. Its protein is CASSKRSSSGNTIYF.

The rearrangement links TRBV4-3 to TRBJ2-3, with D maybe TRBD1 (7 bases). The CDR3 has 16 amino acids. The germline CDR1 and CDR2 sequences are LGHNA and YSLEER. Trimming pared 0 bases from V and 3 bases from J, leaving 13 bases between. CDR3 coding DNA: TGCGCCAGCAGCCAAGATCTGGCAGGGGGGACAGATACGCAGTATTTT. Translated, it gives CASSQDLAGGTDTQYF.

V and J are TRBV7-2 and TRBJ2-5, with D possibly being TRBD2 (6 bases). The CDR3 extends over 14 amino acids. The V end lost 10 bases, the J end lost 5 bases, and 20 bases lay between the germline ends. From germline, CDR1 is SGHTA and CDR2 FQGNSA. In DNA, the CDR3 is TGTGCCACACAAAAGGGACTTTCGGGGGAGACCCAGTACTTC. Protein product: CATQKGLSGETQYF.

V gene TRBV28 combines with J gene TRBJ2-3; D is unresolved. This CDR3 region has 13 residues. CDR1 and CDR2 (germline): MDHEN, SYDVKM. The V end was cut by 4 bases, the J end by 2 bases, with 7 bases between. The CDR3 DNA sequence: TGTGCCAGCAGTTCCCTTCTCACAGATACGCAGTATTTT. This sequence encodes CASSSLLTDTQYF.

The gene calls are TRBV5-1 and TRBJ1-2; TRBD1 might be the D (5 bases). The CDR3 consists of 14 residues. V shed 0 bases and J shed 5 bases, with 11 bases lying between them. The germline V gene encodes CDR1 SGHRS and CDR2 YFSETQ. This chain's CDR3 is CASSLAGDGYGYTF. CDR3 in DNA: TGCGCCAGCAGCTTGGCCGGGGACGGGTATGGCTACACCTTC.

Only one count was recorded for this clone. This chain uses TRBV28 with TRBJ2-7; 12 nucleotides agree with TRBD1. J gave up 5 bases and V 7 bases, and 6 bases lay outside the gene matches. The CDR3 spans 14 residues. Germline CDR1 reads MDHEN; CDR2 reads SYDVKM. The CDR3 DNA reads as TGTGCCAGCATTGAGGGACAGGGGGCGGACGAGCAGTACTTC. This encodes CASIEGQGADEQYF. The full variable domain, completed using reference TRBV28 and TRBJ2-7, is DVKVTQSSRYLVKRTGEKVFLECVQDMDHENMFWYRQDPGLGLRLIYFSYDVKMKEKGDIPEGYSVSREKKERFSLILESASTNQTSMYLCASIEGQGADEQYFGPGTRLTVT.

Only one count was recorded for this clone. J is TRBJ2-7 and V is TRBV19, with no clear D. V lost 3 bases to trimming and J lost 6 bases, with 15 bases between them. The V gene's germline CDR1 is LNHDA and CDR2 SQIVND (reference sequence). The CDR3 loop spans 14 amino acids. As DNA, the CDR3 is TGTGCCAGTAGTATGACGGCGGCCGGGCGCGAGCAGTACTTC. Protein sequence: CASSMTAAGREQYF.

As to this clone: A read error may account for a junction end that differs from germline. The chain joins TRBV30 to TRBJ1-1; 9 nucleotides agree with TRBD1. The CDR3 extends over 12 amino acids. CDR1 is GTSNPN and CDR2 is SVGIG in the germline V gene (reference sequence). DNA of the CDR3: TGTGCCTGGAGTGTTCAGGGGGACAGGGTAGTATTT. It codes for CAWSVQGDRVVF.

The chain employs TRBV7-2 and TRBJ2-1, with D perhaps given as TRBD1 or TRBD2 (5 bases each). V shed 5 bases and J shed 6 bases, with 11 bases lying between them. This CDR3 contains 13 residues. Per the germline V gene, CDR1 is SGHTA and CDR2 is FQGNSA. In DNA form, the CDR3 reads TGTGCCAGCAGCGTGGGACGGCTCAATGAGCAGTTCTTC. Amino acids: CASSVGRLNEQFF.

This chain connects TRBV6-6 to TRBJ2-3; TRBD1 aligns across 9 bases. The trim removed 5 bases at V and 8 bases at J, leaving 5 bases unmatched. Looked up from germline, CDR1 is MNHNY and CDR2 is SVGAGI (reference sequence). This CDR3 region has 13 residues. In nucleotides, the CDR3 is TGTGCCAGCAGTGGGACAGGGTCCGGTACGCAGTATTTT. Encoded protein: CASSGTGSGTQYF.

This rearrangement joins TRBV27 to TRBJ2-7; 12 bases are a match to TRBD2. Germline V gene lookup returns CDR1 MNHEY and CDR2 SMNVEV (reference sequence). Germline trimming cut 5 bases from V and 9 bases from J; bases unmatched to any gene: 11. There are 15 residues in the CDR3. Here the CDR3 DNA reads TGTGCCAGCAGTCAAGGACTAGCGGGGTCCCAAGGGCAGTACTTC. As protein: CASSQGLAGSQGQYF.

This rearrangement joins TRBV9 to TRBJ2-2; TRBD1 matches 9 bases. The junction had 1 base not matched to a gene; V was cut back by 0 bases and J by 4 bases. CDR1 and CDR2 from the germline V gene are SGDLS and YYNGEE. The CDR3 spans 15 residues. The CDR3 spells CASSVETGGTGELFF. For the CDR3, the DNA is TGTGCCAGCAGCGTAGAGACAGGGGGCACCGGGGAGCTGTTTTTT.

V usage is TRBV19 and J usage is TRBJ2-6; D not resolved. The V end lost 0 bases, the J end lost 1 base, and 10 bases lay between the germline ends. Germline V CDR1 and CDR2: LNHDA, SQIVND (reference sequence). This CDR3 has 17 amino acids. CDR3 DNA sequence: TGTGCCAGTAGTATAGATCTATTCTATTCTGGGGCCAACGTCCTGACTTTC. This translates into CASSIDLFYSGANVLTF.

This chain connects TRBV28 to TRBJ1-1, with D perhaps TRBD1 (5 bases). Between the trimmed V and J ends, which lost 5 bases and 11 bases, there was a span of 15 bases. Germline loops: CDR1 MDHEN, CDR2 SYDVKM. This CDR3 is built from 12 residues. The CDR3 DNA is TGTGCCAGCAGTATACCACAGGTTACGGCTTTCTTT. As protein: CASSIPQVTAFF.

The chain combines TRBV19 with TRBJ2-3; 7 bases are shared with TRBD2. The V and J ends lost 7 bases and 2 bases, in that order; junction bases with no gene match: 9. The CDR3 totals 15 residues. Germline values: CDR1 LNHDA, CDR2 SQIVND (reference sequence). The CDR3 loop reads CASKNTSVFTDTQYF. The CDR3 DNA follows: TGTGCCAGTAAAAATACTAGCGTTTTCACAGATACGCAGTATTTT. Supplemented by reference TRBV19 and TRBJ2-3, the full variable domain reads DGGITQSPKYLFRKEGQNVTLSCEQNLNHDAMYWYRQDPGQGLRLIYYSQIVNDFQKGDIAEGYSVSREKKESFPLTVTSAQKNPTAFYLCASKNTSVFTDTQYFGPGTRLTVL.

V usage is TRBV28 and J usage is TRBJ2-7; no clear D gene. The germline V and J ends were trimmed by 4 bases and 4 bases, with 8 bases remaining between them. The germline CDR1 and CDR2 sequences are MDHEN and SYDVKM. The CDR3 loop spans 12 amino acids. The CDR3 nucleotides read TGTGCCAGCAGTTCGCGGCCGTACGAGCAGTACTTC. Its translation: CASSSRPYEQYF.

The chain uses TRBV4-3 and TRBJ2-5; 10 bases are a match to TRBD1. The CDR3 spans 16 residues. V dropped 4 bases and J dropped 4; count of bases not matched to a gene: 9. CDR1 and CDR2 from the germline V gene are LGHNA and YSLEER. CDR3 sequence (DNA): TGCGCCAGCAGCCGCCGGGACAGGGGAAAAGGAGAGACCCAGTACTTC. Its translation: CASSRRDRGKGETQYF.

The CDR3 nucleotides read TGCAGCGTTGGTGGTAGCGGGGCGACAGATACGCAGTATTTT. Encoded protein: CSVGGSGATDTQYF. The chain is built from TRBV29-1 and TRBJ2-3; 8 bases are shared with TRBD2. Germline V gene lookup returns CDR1 SQVTM and CDR2 ANQGSEA. Trimming removed 4 bases from V and 3 bases from J; junction bases left unmatched: 6. CDR3 size: 14 residues.

The chain is built from TRBV7-2 and TRBJ2-5; 9 bases line up with TRBD2. The germline V gene encodes CDR1 SGHTA and CDR2 FQGNSA. The V gene end was trimmed by 1 base and the J gene end by 5 bases; junction bases not matched to a gene: 5. The length of the CDR3 is 15 residues. CDR3 nucleotides: TGTGCCAGCAGCTTAGTAGCGGGAGACGCGGAGACCCAGTACTTC. This sequence encodes CASSLVAGDAETQYF.

The chain carries TRBV4-3 and TRBJ1-1; D is unclear. The length of the CDR3 is 14 residues. The V and J ends lost 0 bases and 0 bases respectively, with 5 bases between them. Germline V CDR1 and CDR2: LGHNA, YSLEER. For the CDR3, the DNA is TGCGCCAGCAGCCAAGAGGGGATGAACACTGAAGCTTTCTTT. Its translation is CASSQEGMNTEAFF.

The rearrangement links TRBV10-3 to TRBJ2-5; D unclear. The CDR3 has 13 amino acids. V lost 6 bases, J lost 5 bases, and 13 bases lay in between. Per germline, CDR1 ENHRY and CDR2 SYGVKD. This CDR3 reads CAIRGGVGETQYF. CDR3 nucleotides: TGTGCCATCAGGGGTGGGGTCGGGGAGACCCAGTACTTC.

The V gene is TRBV7-8, the J gene TRBJ2-2, with unresolved D. CDR1 SGHVS and CDR2 FQNEAQ come from the germline V gene. V was trimmed by 1 base and J by 5 bases, leaving 14 bases between them. This CDR3 is built from 16 residues. The CDR3 sequence is CASSLVAIGNTGELFF. In DNA form, the CDR3 reads TGTGCCAGCAGCTTAGTTGCTATAGGGAATACCGGGGAGCTGTTTTTT. Combining the CDR3 with reference TRBV7-8 and TRBJ2-2 gives the whole variable domain GAGVSQSPRYKVAKRGQDVALRCDPISGHVSLFWYQQALGQGPEFLTYFQNEAQLDKSGLPSDRFFAERPEGSVSTLKIQRTQQEDSAVYLCASSLVAIGNTGELFFGEGSRLTVL.

V is TRBV9 and J is TRBJ2-4; 7 bases are shared with TRBD2. The CDR3 is 14 residues long. Germline values: CDR1 SGDLS, CDR2 YYNGEE. The J segment lost 2 bases and the V segment lost 4 bases, leaving 3 bases of the junction unmatched. The chain's CDR3 is CASSPSGTKNIQYF. The CDR3 region has the DNA TGTGCCAGCAGCCCCAGCGGGACCAAAAACATTCAGTACTTC.

This clone was seen a single time. The genes are TRBV5-4 and TRBJ2-5, with 8 bases identical to TRBD2. Germline CDR1 is SGHNT and CDR2 is YYREEE (reference sequence). The V gene end was trimmed by 0 bases and the J gene end by 4 bases; junction bases not matched to a gene: 2. CDR3 length: 14 amino acids. Here the CDR3 DNA reads TGTGCCAGCAGCTTGGCGGGGGGGTCAGAGACCCAGTACTTC. It codes for CASSLAGGSETQYF.

The chain links TRBV7-2 to TRBJ2-1; no firm D call. Germline V gene lookup returns CDR1 SGHTA and CDR2 FQGNSA. V was trimmed by 5 bases and J by 0 bases, leaving 5 bases between them. This CDR3 contains 13 residues. CDR3: CASSLNSYNEQFF. The DNA of the CDR3 is TGTGCCAGCAGCCTGAACTCCTACAATGAGCAGTTCTTC.

The gene calls are TRBV11-2 and TRBJ2-5; TRBD2 agrees at 11 bases. This CDR3 is built from 15 residues. The ends lost 4 bases at V and 5 bases at J; junction bases unmatched: 6. Germline CDR1 SGHAT, CDR2 FQNNGV. The CDR3 nucleotides read TGTGCCAGCAGCTCTCGACTAGCGGGGAGGGAGACCCAGTACTTC. Translation gives CASSSRLAGRETQYF.

The J gene is TRBJ2-7, the V gene TRBV28, with no clear D. The CDR3 consists of 15 residues. Germline assignment: CDR1 MDHEN and CDR2 SYDVKM. Trimming took 2 bases from V and 2 from J, leaving 13 bases between them. CDR3 residues: CASSLELVTPYEQYF. The CDR3 DNA reads TGTGCCAGCAGTTTAGAACTGGTCACCCCCTACGAGCAGTACTTC.

The genes are TRBV15 and TRBJ1-6, with D possibly matching TRBD1 (5 bases). The V end was cut by 3 bases, the J end by 9 bases, with 18 bases between. Germline loops: CDR1 LNHNV, CDR2 YYDKDF (reference sequence). This CDR3 contains 16 residues. In DNA form, the CDR3 reads TGTGCCACCAGCAGCTATCGAGGGGTTCTTGGTTCACCCCTCCACTTT. It yields the protein CATSSYRGVLGSPLHF.